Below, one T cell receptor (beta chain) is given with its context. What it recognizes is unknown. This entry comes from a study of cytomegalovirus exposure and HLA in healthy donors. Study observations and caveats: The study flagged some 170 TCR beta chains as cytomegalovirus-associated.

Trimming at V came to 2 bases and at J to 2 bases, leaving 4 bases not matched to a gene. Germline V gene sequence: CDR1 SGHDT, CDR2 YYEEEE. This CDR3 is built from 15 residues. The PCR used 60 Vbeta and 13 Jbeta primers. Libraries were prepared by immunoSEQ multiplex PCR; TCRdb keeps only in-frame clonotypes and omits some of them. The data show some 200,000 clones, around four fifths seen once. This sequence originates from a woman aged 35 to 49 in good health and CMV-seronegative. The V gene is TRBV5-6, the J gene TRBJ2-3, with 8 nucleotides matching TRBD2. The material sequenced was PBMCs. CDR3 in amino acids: CASSLSGGDTDTQYF. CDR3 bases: TGTGCCAGCAGCTTATCGGGAGGGGACACAGATACGCAGTATTTT.